The 13 T cell receptor beta chains below were found in one sample sequenced in a study of control samples from healthy donors and cancer patients. Clones were sequenced by immunoSEQ multiplex PCR, and TCRdb holds only the in-frame ones, with some missing. The table lists about 85,000 clones, 85% to 90% of them singletons. Sequenced sample: blood. These receptors all come from a woman aged 60-75 years in good health.

J is TRBJ2-1 and V is TRBV23-1; 9 positions agree with TRBD2. TRBV23-1 is noted as an ORF with a role that remains uncertain. Losses at the gene ends were 6 bases for V and 2 bases for J; bases not matched to a gene: 11. This CDR3 contains 17 residues. The CDR3 DNA sequence: TGCGCCAGCAGCCACGATAGCGGGAGTGGAACCTACAATGAGCAGTTCTTC. The encoded protein is CASSHDSGSGTYNEQFF.

The chain links TRBV5-1 to TRBJ2-7; D may be TRBD2 (6 bases). Trimming shortened V by 0 bases and J by 6 bases, and 13 bases separated the two germline ends. The V gene's germline CDR1 is SGHRS and CDR2 YFSETQ. The CDR3 sequence is 14 residues long. CDR3 DNA: TGCGCCAGCAGCTTGGTGGCGGGATCTCCCGAGCAGTACTTC. The encoded protein is CASSLVAGSPEQYF.

This clone has just one count. CDR3 loop: CASSYQTGLNTEAFF. CDR3 nucleotides: TGCGCCAGCAGCTACCAGACAGGGTTGAACACTGAAGCTTTCTTT. V gene TRBV5-1 combines with J gene TRBJ1-1; 7 bases are a match to TRBD1. The CDR3 is 15 amino acids. V gave up 3 bases and J gave up 0 bases; unmatched junction bases: 5. Looked up from germline, CDR1 is SGHRS and CDR2 is YFSETQ.

This rearrangement joins TRBV13 to TRBJ2-7; D gene unclear. Trimming left V 3 bases short and J 5 bases short, with 8 bases between. The V gene's germline CDR1 is PRHDT and CDR2 FYEKMQ (reference sequence). The CDR3 totals 12 residues. The CDR3 loop reads CASSLRLDEQYF. The CDR3 DNA reads as TGTGCCAGCAGCTTGCGGTTGGACGAGCAGTACTTC.

The chain uses TRBV6-5 and TRBJ2-1; 11 bases line up with TRBD2. Trimming at V came to 1 base and at J to 10 bases, leaving 9 bases not matched to a gene. The germline V gene has CDR1 MNHEY and CDR2 SVGAGI. This CDR3 contains 16 residues. CDR3 sequence reads: CASSYWLAGGLNEQFF. The CDR3 region has the DNA TGTGCCAGCAGTTACTGGCTAGCGGGGGGTCTAAACGAGCAGTTCTTC.

A single count supports this clone. Other DNA sequences in the sample encode the same CDR3. V and J are TRBV5-6 and TRBJ2-2; TRBD2 agrees at 13 bases. The CDR3 is 16 residues long. After removal of 0 bases from V and 6 bases from J, the junction contained 2 bases not matched to a gene. Germline values: CDR1 SGHDT, CDR2 YYEEEE. The CDR3 protein is CASSLELAGGPGELFF. CDR3 bases: TGTGCCAGCAGCTTGGAACTAGCGGGGGGGCCCGGGGAGCTGTTTTTT.

The chain joins TRBV5-4 to TRBJ1-1, with D maybe TRBD1 (5 bases). The CDR3 has 12 amino acids. V was trimmed by 5 bases and J by 5 bases, leaving 10 bases between them. Germline-derived CDR1 and CDR2 are SGHNT and YYREEE (reference sequence). CDR3: CASRGGGTEAFF. The CDR3, as DNA: TGTGCCAGCAGAGGCGGGGGGACTGAAGCTTTCTTT. The full variable domain, rest sourced from reference TRBV5-4 and TRBJ1-1, is ETGVTQSPTHLIKTRGQQVTLRCSSQSGHNTVSWYQQALGQGPQFIFQYYREEENGRGNFPPRFSGLQFPNYSSELNVNALELDDSALYLCASRGGGTEAFFGQGTRLTVV.

J is TRBJ1-4 and V is TRBV6-5; 7 bases match TRBD1. In germline, CDR1 is MNHEY, CDR2 SVGAGI. CDR3 length: 13 residues. J gave up 4 bases and V 8 bases, and 4 bases lay outside the gene matches. CDR3 protein: CASGRGVNEKLFF. Here the CDR3 DNA reads TGTGCCAGCGGCAGGGGGGTTAATGAAAAACTGTTTTTT.

The rearrangement uses TRBV9 and TRBJ1-2; D gene unclear. The CDR3 is made up of 13 amino acids. V lost 6 bases, J lost 0 bases, and 9 bases lay in between. Germline-derived CDR1 and CDR2 are SGDLS and YYNGEE. The CDR3 here is CASTEGPNYGYTF. The CDR3 DNA follows: TGTGCCAGCACGGAAGGTCCTAACTATGGCTACACCTTC. The full variable domain, rest sourced from reference TRBV9 and TRBJ1-2, is DSGVTQTPKHLITATGQRVTLRCSPRSGDLSVYWYQQSLDQGLQFLIQYYNGEERAKGNILERFSAQQFPDLHSELNLSSLELGDSALYFCASTEGPNYGYTFGSGTRLTVV.

The chain employs TRBV18 and TRBJ2-7, with a possible D match to TRBD1 (6 bases). Germline V gene lookup returns CDR1 KGHSH and CDR2 LQKENI. With 1 base removed from V and 4 bases from J, the gap between germline ends came to 14 bases. The CDR3 has 15 amino acids. In DNA form, the CDR3 reads TGTGCCAGCTCACCACTTGGCAGGGGATTATACGAGCAGTACTTC. This codes for CASSPLGRGLYEQYF.

The rearrangement joins TRBV15 to TRBJ2-2; D remains ambiguous. The germline V gene has CDR1 LNHNV and CDR2 YYDKDF (reference sequence). The V end lost 0 bases, the J end lost 6 bases, and 11 bases lay between the germline ends. The CDR3 is 15 amino acids. For the CDR3, the DNA is TGTGCCACCAGCAGAGATGGGGTTCGGTCCGGGGAGCTGTTTTTT. Residues: CATSRDGVRSGELFF.

The chain is built from TRBV28 and TRBJ2-6; possibly TRBD1 for D (5 bases). The CDR3 loop spans 15 amino acids. CDR1 is MDHEN, CDR2 SYDVKM, per germline. Trimming removed 3 bases from V and 3 bases from J, with 9 bases in between. The CDR3 here is CASSFSGYGANVLTF. DNA of the CDR3: TGTGCCAGCAGTTTTTCAGGGTATGGGGCCAACGTCCTGACTTTC.

The chain uses TRBV3-1 (or the pseudogene TRBV3-2) and TRBJ1-2, with 8 positions matching TRBD1. The CDR3 covers 18 residues. V shed 4 bases, J shed 4 bases, and the junction held 17 bases outside the gene matches. CDR1 is LGHDT and CDR2 is YNNKEL in the germline V gene (reference sequence). As DNA, the CDR3 is TGTGCCAGCAGCCCCTACGGGAGCAGGGGGCTAGGAGGCTATGGCTACACCTTC. Its protein product is CASSPYGSRGLGGYGYTF.